The 19 T cell receptor beta chains in this list originate from one sample, sequenced in a study of CD8+ T cells in alopecia areata. Once RNA had been extracted, it was reverse transcribed into cDNA to act as the sequencing template. Here immunoSEQ multiplex PCR was the method, and the copy in TCRdb shows in-frame clones only, minus some. The table records roughly 150,000 clones, 50% to 65% of them present only once. Sequenced: CD4+ T cells sorted from blood. Receptors were obtained from a human donor in good health.

The chain couples TRBV15 to TRBJ1-2; no clear D. The CDR3 is made up of 14 amino acids. Germline V gene data show CDR1 as LNHNV and CDR2 as YYDKDF (reference sequence). Trimming stripped 3 bases from V and 2 bases from J, with 10 bases between. CDR3 nucleotides: TGTGCCACCAGCAGGGCCCGGGCCAACTATGGCTACACCTTC. Amino acid sequence: CATSRARANYGYTF.

This rearrangement joins TRBV18 to TRBJ1-1; no definite D call. V gave up 5 bases and J gave up 3 bases, with 10 bases separating them. Germline V gene lookup returns CDR1 KGHSH and CDR2 LQKENI. The CDR3 loop spans 13 amino acids. In DNA, the CDR3 is TGTGCCAGCTCATCCCGGCGGGACACTGAAGCTTTCTTT. It is translated as CASSSRRDTEAFF.

This clone was found a few times. This chain links TRBV10-3 with TRBJ2-6; TRBD2 might be the D (5 bases). Trimming took 3 bases from V and 0 from J, leaving 12 bases between them. This CDR3 region has 17 residues. CDR1 and CDR2 (germline): ENHRY, SYGVKD. CDR3 amino acids: CAISDPGIGSGANVLTF. CDR3 sequence (DNA): TGTGCCATCAGTGACCCCGGGATCGGCTCTGGGGCCAACGTCCTGACTTTC.

The CDR3 spells CSARKADTQYF. In DNA form, the CDR3 reads TGCAGTGCTAGAAAAGCAGATACGCAGTATTTT. The chain joins TRBV20-1 to TRBJ2-3; D call uncertain. CDR1 DFQATT and CDR2 SNEGSKA come from the germline V gene (reference sequence). V was cut by 2 bases and J by 4 bases, with 4 bases left in between. CDR3 length: 11 residues.

This clone has just one count. The chain links TRBV6-6 to TRBJ1-2; 9 bases fit TRBD1. V lost 0 bases to trimming and J lost 8 bases; unmatched junction nucleotides: 7. Per the germline V gene, CDR1 is MNHNY and CDR2 is SVGAGI (reference sequence). There are 15 residues in the CDR3. CDR3 nucleotide sequence: TGTGCCAGCAGTTACTCAAGGGACAGGGTGAAAGGCTACACCTTC. Translated: CASSYSRDRVKGYTF.

This sequence joins TRBV6-5 and TRBJ2-3; no definite D call. Germline CDR1 and CDR2: MNHEY and SVGAGI. Trimming shortened V by 5 bases and J by 2 bases, and 11 bases separated the two germline ends. The CDR3 has 14 amino acids. Here the CDR3 reads CASSERWNTDTQYF. The CDR3 nucleotides are TGTGCCAGCAGTGAACGATGGAACACAGATACGCAGTATTTT.

This clone appeared a few times. The J gene is TRBJ2-1, the V gene TRBV9; 9 bases agree with TRBD2. The V segment lost 0 bases and the J segment 8 bases; nucleotides outside the gene matches: 12. CDR3 length: 17 amino acids. Germline V gene sequence: CDR1 SGDLS, CDR2 YYNGEE. The CDR3 reads CASSVEPKPGLADEQFF. CDR3 nucleotides: TGTGCCAGCAGCGTAGAACCAAAGCCGGGACTAGCCGATGAGCAGTTCTTC.

This clone showed up just a few times. V gene TRBV10-3 combines with J gene TRBJ2-7, with 7 bases lining up with TRBD1. V lost 8 bases to trimming and J lost 3 bases; unmatched junction nucleotides: 7. This CDR3 region has 13 residues. Germline assignment: CDR1 ENHRY and CDR2 SYGVKD. The CDR3 sequence is CAIRDRAVYEQYF. DNA for the CDR3: TGTGCCATCCGCGACAGGGCAGTCTACGAGCAGTACTTC.

This chain uses TRBV2 with TRBJ2-5; tentatively, D is TRBD2 (6 bases). The CDR3 contains 11 residues. V lost 11 bases and J 3 bases, leaving 10 bases between the germline ends. CDR1 is SNHLY and CDR2 is FYNNEI in the germline V gene. The CDR3 DNA reads as TGTGCCGACCGGGAGAAAGAGACCCAGTACTTC. It yields the protein CADREKETQYF.

Only one count was recorded for this clone. The chain uses TRBV5-1 and TRBJ2-5, with TRBD1 matching over 9 bases. Germline loops: CDR1 SGHRS, CDR2 YFSETQ. V shed 2 bases, J shed 2 bases, and the junction held 4 bases outside the gene matches. The CDR3 covers 15 residues. The CDR3 nucleotides read TGCGCCAGCAGCTTCTATGGGACAGGGCAAGAGACCCAGTACTTC. Translation gives CASSFYGTGQETQYF.

This clone was counted ten times or more. This sequence joins TRBV2 and TRBJ2-3, with TRBD2 matching over 7 bases. V was clipped by 6 bases and J by 3 bases; unmatched bases: 9. Germline V gene lookup returns CDR1 SNHLY and CDR2 FYNNEI. CDR3 length: 15 residues. The CDR3 is CASRTQGGRTDTQYF. The CDR3 DNA reads as TGTGCCAGCAGAACGCAGGGAGGGAGGACAGATACGCAGTATTTT.

The rearrangement joins TRBV30 to TRBJ2-1, with D unclear. V was clipped by 3 bases and J by 5 bases, with 14 bases between them. The germline gives CDR1 GTSNPN, CDR2 SVGIG (reference sequence). This CDR3 spans 14 amino acids. The CDR3 protein is CAWRSVRTNNEQFF. The CDR3 DNA reads as TGTGCCTGGAGATCGGTGCGCACAAACAATGAGCAGTTCTTC.

The chain couples TRBV6-6 to TRBJ2-3; D may be TRBD2 (5 bases). Trimming stripped 2 bases from V and 0 bases from J, with 9 bases between. The CDR3 has 15 amino acids. The germline gives CDR1 MNHNY, CDR2 SVGAGI (reference sequence). CDR3 sequence: CASSYIGGSTDTQYF. For the CDR3, the DNA is TGTGCCAGCAGTTACATAGGCGGGAGCACAGATACGCAGTATTTT.

V is TRBV5-1 and J is TRBJ1-2, with 7 bases fitting TRBD1. Germline lookup yields CDR1 SGHRS and CDR2 YFSETQ. Trimming at V came to 4 bases and at J to 5 bases, leaving 8 bases not matched to a gene. The CDR3 has 14 amino acids. CDR3 residues: CASSGRTGGYGYTF. As DNA, the CDR3 is TGCGCCAGCAGCGGGCGGACAGGAGGGTATGGCTACACCTTC.

This clone was observed a handful of times. The chain recombines TRBV28 with TRBJ2-7; D is possibly TRBD2 (6 bases). The V gene lost 6 bases and the J gene lost 0 bases, with 15 bases spanning the gap. Germline lookup yields CDR1 MDHEN and CDR2 SYDVKM. This CDR3 is 15 amino acids long. The CDR3 DNA reads TGTGCCAGCAGCCTCCCAGGGAGGCGCTCCTACGAGCAGTACTTC. This encodes CASSLPGRRSYEQYF.

The J gene is TRBJ2-2, the V gene TRBV5-1; D is unclear. The CDR3 totals 14 residues. The germline gives CDR1 SGHRS, CDR2 YFSETQ. Trimming pared 5 bases from V and 0 bases from J, leaving 8 bases between. The CDR3 sequence: CASRGIANTGELFF. The DNA for the CDR3 is TGCGCCAGCAGAGGGATAGCGAACACCGGGGAGCTGTTTTTT.

The chain uses TRBV7-3 and TRBJ2-3; D is possibly TRBD2 (5 bases). V gave up 4 bases and J gave up 2 bases, with 16 bases separating them. Germline CDR1 SGHTA, CDR2 FQGTGA. There are 16 residues in the CDR3. The CDR3 sequence is CASSSSRGANTDTQYF. The CDR3 DNA reads TGTGCCAGCAGCTCCTCCCGGGGTGCGAACACAGATACGCAGTATTTT.

The chain recombines TRBV6-5 with TRBJ2-7; D is ambiguous. Germline loops: CDR1 MNHEY, CDR2 SVGAGI. Between the trimmed V and J ends, which lost 7 bases and 2 bases, there was a span of 15 bases. CDR3 length: 14 amino acids. The CDR3 region has the DNA TGTGCCAGCAACCCGGGCCGTCGAACCTACGAGCAGTACTTC. It specifies CASNPGRRTYEQYF.

The gene calls are TRBV2 and TRBJ1-4; no clear D gene. V was cut by 6 bases and J by 6 bases, with 14 bases left in between. Germline values: CDR1 SNHLY, CDR2 FYNNEI. The length of the CDR3 is 14 residues. CDR3 sequence reads: CASRFRTLDEKLFF. For the CDR3, the DNA is TGTGCCAGCAGATTCCGAACTTTGGATGAAAAACTGTTTTTT.